Below are 12 T cell receptor beta chains sequenced from a single sample in a study of blood T cell repertoires in COVID-19. The table came from immunoSEQ multiplex PCR; TCRdb's copy has only in-frame clones and leaves some out. This sample has 210,000 or so clones, with around four fifths found just once. Specimen: peripheral blood. Every receptor here comes from an elderly woman with active or convalescent COVID-19.

The V call is TRBV7-9, the J call TRBJ2-1; TRBD2 agrees at 14 bases. The CDR3 is 19 amino acids. V was pared by 1 base and J by 1 base, with 6 bases of the junction left unmatched. CDR1 and CDR2 from the germline V gene are SEHNR and FQNEAQ (reference sequence). For the CDR3, the DNA is TGTGCCAGCAGCTTAGGAGGGGGACTAGCGGGAGAATCCTACAATGAGCAGTTCTTC. This encodes CASSLGGGLAGESYNEQFF.

The J gene is TRBJ2-1, the V gene TRBV7-3; D perhaps matches TRBD2 (6 bases). The germline V gene encodes CDR1 SGHTA and CDR2 FQGTGA. The CDR3 runs to 15 residues. V was trimmed by 1 base and J by 7 bases, leaving 14 bases between them. The CDR3 DNA follows: TGTGCCAGCAGCTTAAACCGGGAGAAGGTAAATGAGCAGTTCTTC. As protein: CASSLNREKVNEQFF.

This rearrangement joins TRBV7-2 to TRBJ1-6; TRBD1 agrees at 7 bases. In germline, CDR1 is SGHTA, CDR2 FQGNSA. Trimming cost V 3 bases and J 7 bases; bases outside gene matches: 3. The CDR3 covers 14 residues. Here the CDR3 reads CASSLGQSNSPLHF. The CDR3 DNA is TGTGCCAGCAGCTTGGGACAGTCCAATTCACCCCTCCACTTT.

This chain connects TRBV9 to TRBJ1-1; 7 bases fit TRBD1. The length of the CDR3 is 15 residues. After removal of 4 bases from V and 6 bases from J, the junction contained 12 bases not matched to a gene. In germline, CDR1 is SGDLS, CDR2 YYNGEE. The chain's CDR3 is CASSPTGQGVPEAFF. The CDR3 nucleotides read TGTGCCAGCAGCCCCACGGGGCAGGGGGTACCTGAAGCTTTCTTT.

J is TRBJ2-3 and V is TRBV6-2 or TRBV6-3; D perhaps matches TRBD2 (7 bases). This CDR3 spans 17 amino acids. The germline gives CDR1 MNHEY, CDR2 SVGEGT. Trimming cost V 6 bases and J 3 bases, with 22 bases left between them. This CDR3 reads CASSPITGREGTDTQYF. The CDR3 nucleotides read TGTGCCAGCAGCCCTATTACAGGGAGGGAAGGGACAGATACGCAGTATTTT.

The V call is TRBV7-2, the J call TRBJ1-6, with D possibly TRBD1 on 5 matching bases. CDR1 and CDR2 (germline): SGHTA, FQGNSA. There are 13 residues in the CDR3. Between the trimmed V and J ends, which lost 1 base and 9 bases, there was a span of 7 bases. DNA of the CDR3: TGTGCCAGCAGCTTAGGGGGCAGTTCACCCCTCCACTTT. Encoded protein: CASSLGGSSPLHF.

This clone has a handful of counts. This chain links TRBV5-6 with TRBJ1-2; D perhaps matches TRBD1 (6 bases). V shed 1 base and J shed 7 bases, with 20 bases lying between them. This CDR3 comprises 16 residues. Germline loops: CDR1 SGHDT, CDR2 YYEEEE. The CDR3 loop is CASSLRLLATQGGYTF. The CDR3 coding sequence is TGTGCCAGCAGCTTGAGGCTCCTCGCGACACAGGGTGGCTACACCTTC. Combining the CDR3 with reference TRBV5-6 and TRBJ1-2 gives the whole variable domain DAGVTQSPTHLIKTRGQQVTLRCSPKSGHDTVSWYQQALGQGPQFIFQYYEEEERQRGNFPDRFSGHQFPNYSSELNVNALLLGDSALYLCASSLRLLATQGGYTFGSGTRLTVV.

This rearrangement joins TRBV7-2 to TRBJ2-5, with 9 bases fitting TRBD1. The CDR3 is made up of 14 amino acids. Germline CDR1 SGHTA, CDR2 FQGNSA. The junction had 6 bases not matched to a gene; V was cut back by 5 bases and J by 5 bases. For the CDR3, the DNA is TGTGCCAGCAGCCCCACAGGGGGCCGGGAGACCCAGTACTTC. Its protein is CASSPTGGRETQYF.

This sequence joins TRBV11-3 and TRBJ1-3; TRBD1 agrees at 9 bases. Per the germline V gene, CDR1 is SGHNT and CDR2 is YENEEA. This CDR3 has 14 residues. V trimming: 4 bases; J trimming: 7 bases; junction bases outside the gene matches: 5. The DNA for the CDR3 is TGTGCCAGCAGCTCAGACAGGGGGTTCAACACCATATATTTT. This translates into CASSSDRGFNTIYF. Full variable domain (outside the CDR3, taken from reference TRBV11-3 and TRBJ1-3): EAGVVQSPRYKIIEKKQPVAFWCNPISGHNTLYWYLQNLGQGPELLIRYENEEAVDDSQLPKDRFSAERLKGVDSTLKIQPAELGDSAVYLCASSSDRGFNTIYFGEGSWLTVV.

In this sample, this clone turned up a few times. This chain links TRBV7-3 with TRBJ2-3; D might be TRBD2 (6 bases). V was pared by 5 bases and J by 1 base, with 10 bases between. The germline CDR1 and CDR2 sequences are SGHTA and FQGTGA. The CDR3 is 14 amino acids. The CDR3 here is CASSPIAGTDTQYF. The CDR3 nucleotides are TGTGCCAGCAGCCCTATAGCGGGCACAGATACGCAGTATTTT.

The genes are TRBV5-4 and TRBJ1-4; TRBD1 aligns across 9 bases. V lost 4 bases and J lost 4; bases outside the gene matches: 11. Germline V gives CDR1 SGHNT, CDR2 YYREEE (reference sequence). This CDR3 is built from 17 residues. The CDR3 region has the DNA TGTGCCAGCAGCACACGGACAGGGGAGCAAGATAATGAAAAACTGTTTTTT. Its protein product is CASSTRTGEQDNEKLFF.

This clone appeared once. This chain joins TRBV5-8 and TRBJ1-2; TRBD1 matches 7 bases. The CDR3 consists of 14 residues. Germline values: CDR1 SGHTS, CDR2 YDEGEE. V lost 5 bases, J lost 2 bases, and 6 bases stayed unmatched. The CDR3: CASRWDSLNYGYTF. The DNA for the CDR3 is TGTGCCAGCAGATGGGACAGCTTAAACTATGGCTACACCTTC.